This TCR beta chain was identified in a study of tumour-infiltrating T cells in Burkitt lymphoma. Remarks on this clone: What it binds is not known.

In germline, CDR1 is SGHAT, CDR2 FQNNGV. The V end was cut by 0 bases, the J end by 3 bases, with 17 bases between. This CDR3 is 17 amino acids long. General study points: Many Burkitt lymphoma patients shared several public clonotypes.

Data came from immunoSEQ multiplex PCR; TCRdb stores just in-frame clones and leaves some out. The data hold some 3,000 clones, with 14% observed a single time. The source is a human donor with Burkitt lymphoma. This sequence joins TRBV11-2 and TRBJ1-2; maybe TRBD1 (5 bases). Material for sequencing was tumor tissue. CDR3 amino acids: CASSLDYGLVGDYGYTF. Here the CDR3 DNA reads TGTGCCAGCAGCTTAGATTACGGCCTCGTGGGGGACTATGGCTACACCTTC.